The 22 T cell receptor beta chains below come from one sample, sequenced in a study of T cells in Graves' hyperthyroidism and ophthalmopathy. Authors of the study amplified TCR beta CDR3 regions from RNA transcripts. The HTBI primer set served for first-round RT-PCR of the TCR CDR3. Each CDR3 protein is one row after TCRdb ran MiXCR on the multiplex PCR reads. The sample has approximately 640,000 distinct CDR3 sequences; 17% are singletons. The sequenced sample was blood. These receptors were obtained from a man in his fifties or sixties with Graves' hyperthyroidism.

This clonotype was found once. The V call is TRBV11-2, the J call TRBJ2-1, with TRBD2 identical over 12 bases. V trimming: 5 bases; J trimming: 4 bases; junction bases outside the gene matches: 6. CDR1 and CDR2 from the germline V gene are SGHAT and FQNNGV. This CDR3 spans 16 amino acids. CDR3 in amino acids: CASSPTLAGGYNEQFF. The CDR3 nucleotides are TGTGCCAGCAGCCCAACCCTAGCGGGAGGGTACAATGAGCAGTTCTTC.

The V and J genes are TRBV7-9 and TRBJ2-1; D perhaps matches TRBD2 (5 bases). V shed 5 bases and J shed 8 bases, with 19 bases lying between them. The V gene's germline CDR1 is SEHNR and CDR2 FQNEAQ (reference sequence). The CDR3 totals 15 residues. The CDR3 region is CASSPPFRVGDEQFF. CDR3 in DNA: TGTGCCAGCAGCCCCCCGTTTCGTGTGGGAGATGAGCAGTTCTTC.

The chain combines TRBV11-3 with TRBJ1-1; D remains unclear. The CDR3 totals 16 residues. V was pared by 5 bases and J by 3 bases, with 19 bases between. Germline V gene sequence: CDR1 SGHNT, CDR2 YENEEA. CDR3 sequence reads: CASSPWVRAQDTEAFF. For the CDR3, the DNA is TGTGCCAGCAGCCCATGGGTACGTGCGCAGGACACTGAAGCTTTCTTT.

The sample holds a few counts of this clonotype. This rearrangement joins TRBV30 to TRBJ2-5, with D tentatively TRBD1 or TRBD2 (6 bases each). The CDR3 covers 15 residues. Germline V gene data show CDR1 as GTSNPN and CDR2 as SVGIG (reference sequence). Between the trimmed V and J ends, which lost 3 bases and 2 bases, there was a span of 16 bases. The CDR3 DNA sequence: TGTGCCTGGAGCTCCAACAGGGACTTTCAAGAGACCCAGTACTTC. It codes for CAWSSNRDFQETQYF.

The rearrangement joins TRBV9 to TRBJ2-4, with 8 nucleotides matching TRBD1. CDR3 size: 16 residues. With V trimmed by 4 bases and J by 1 base, 7 bases remained unmatched. Looked up from germline, CDR1 is SGDLS and CDR2 is YYNGEE. This CDR3 reads CASSTGQGLAKNIQYF. In nucleotides, the CDR3 is TGTGCCAGCAGCACCGGACAGGGACTTGCCAAAAACATTCAGTACTTC.

This clonotype has a handful of counts. The rearrangement joins TRBV2 to TRBJ1-5, with 8 bases aligning to TRBD1. CDR3 length: 13 amino acids. CDR1 and CDR2 from the germline V gene are SNHLY and FYNNEI. V shed 6 bases and J 9 bases; nucleotides not matched to a gene: 7. CDR3 in amino acids: CASRPTGDGPQHF. The DNA for the CDR3 is TGTGCCAGCAGACCGACAGGGGACGGGCCCCAGCATTTT.

Only a few counts were recorded for this clonotype. The chain joins TRBV3-1 to TRBJ1-6, with TRBD1 as a possible D gene (6 bases). Germline assignment: CDR1 LGHDT and CDR2 YNNKEL (reference sequence). Between the trimmed V and J ends, which lost 4 bases and 3 bases, there was a span of 13 bases. The CDR3 runs 16 residues. The CDR3 nucleotides read TGTGCCAGCAGCCGAGCAAGGACAGTCTATAATTCACCCCTCCACTTT. This encodes CASSRARTVYNSPLHF.

This clonotype was seen ten or more times. The chain joins TRBV19 to TRBJ1-2, with 7 bases identical to TRBD1. Unmatched junction bases numbered 10, after V lost 6 bases and J lost 0 bases. CDR1 LNHDA and CDR2 SQIVND come from the germline V gene (reference sequence). The length of the CDR3 is 16 residues. The chain's CDR3 is CASRDRIVLANYGYTF. In DNA, the CDR3 is TGTGCCAGTAGGGACAGGATTGTCTTAGCTAACTATGGCTACACCTTC.

V gene TRBV19 combines with J gene TRBJ1-3; no firm D call. CDR1 and CDR2 from the germline V gene are LNHDA and SQIVND (reference sequence). The CDR3 covers 16 residues. Deletions cut 3 bases from V and 5 bases from J, with 17 bases between. The chain's CDR3 is CASSMSATSTRNTIYF. CDR3 bases: TGTGCCAGTAGTATGTCGGCAACCAGCACCAGAAACACCATATATTTT. The complete variable domain, with remaining parts taken from reference TRBV19 and TRBJ1-3, reads DGGITQSPKYLFRKEGQNVTLSCEQNLNHDAMYWYRQDPGQGLRLIYYSQIVNDFQKGDIAEGYSVSREKKESFPLTVTSAQKNPTAFYLCASSMSATSTRNTIYFGEGSWLTVV.

This clonotype was picked up many times. This chain connects TRBV6-1 to TRBJ2-7, with TRBD1 identical over 9 bases. Trimming removed 5 bases from V and 2 bases from J; junction bases left unmatched: 4. CDR1 and CDR2 from the germline V gene are MNHNS and SASEGT. This CDR3 is built from 14 residues. The CDR3 loop reads CASSYDRGAYEQYF. CDR3 in DNA: TGTGCCAGCAGTTATGACAGGGGGGCCTACGAGCAGTACTTC.

This clonotype has a handful of counts. The chain couples TRBV27 to TRBJ2-2; possible D gene TRBD1, 5 bases. The germline V and J ends were trimmed by 10 bases and 3 bases, with 9 bases remaining between them. The germline CDR1 and CDR2 sequences are MNHEY and SMNVEV (reference sequence). The CDR3 consists of 12 residues. CDR3 sequence (DNA): TGTGCCATTGAGACAGACACCGGGGAGCTGTTTTTT. It specifies CAIETDTGELFF.

The V call is TRBV18, the J call TRBJ1-2; D remains unclear. This CDR3 spans 14 amino acids. V lost 3 bases and J lost 4, with 12 bases in between. Per the germline V gene, CDR1 is KGHSH and CDR2 is LQKENI. The CDR3 reads CASSPLWDVYGYTF. CDR3 nucleotide sequence: TGTGCCAGCTCACCCCTCTGGGATGTCTATGGCTACACCTTC.

The chain is built from TRBV5-1 and TRBJ1-2; the match to TRBD1 covers 10 bases. V was pared by 0 bases and J by 8 bases, with 7 bases of the junction left unmatched. The CDR3 is made up of 15 amino acids. Germline V gives CDR1 SGHRS, CDR2 YFSETQ. CDR3 sequence (DNA): TGCGCCAGCAGCTTGGCAGGGACAGGGGAAGGCGGCTACACCTTC. Amino acids: CASSLAGTGEGGYTF.

This clonotype was recorded at least ten times. The genes are TRBV30 and TRBJ1-4; 9 nucleotides align to TRBD1. This CDR3 is built from 15 residues. V dropped 2 bases and J dropped 10; count of bases not matched to a gene: 11. Germline CDR1 is GTSNPN and CDR2 is SVGIG (reference sequence). For the CDR3, the DNA is TGTGCCTGGAGTACTCCGGGACAGGGAGAGGGAAAACTGTTTTTT. Protein sequence: CAWSTPGQGEGKLFF.

This clonotype was recorded at least ten times. The rearrangement links TRBV7-9 to TRBJ2-7, with 7 bases aligning to TRBD1. CDR3 length equals 14 residues. Germline values: CDR1 SEHNR, CDR2 FQNEAQ (reference sequence). V shed 4 bases, J shed 5 bases, and the junction held 8 bases outside the gene matches. In DNA form, the CDR3 reads TGTGCCAGCAGCTCCATGGACAGGTTCCACGAGCAGTACTTC. It specifies CASSSMDRFHEQYF.

This clonotype was seen a handful of times. CDR3 coding DNA: TGTGCCAGCAGTTACTGGCCCGGGACAGGGAATGAGCAGTTCTTC. Protein: CASSYWPGTGNEQFF. The chain combines TRBV6-5 with TRBJ2-1; 9 bases map to TRBD1. Germline V gene data show CDR1 as MNHEY and CDR2 as SVGAGI. The CDR3 runs 15 residues. The trim removed 1 base at V and 7 bases at J, leaving 5 bases unmatched.

This clonotype was found a few times. The rearrangement links TRBV20-1 to TRBJ1-5; no definite D call. The CDR3 runs to 12 residues. Germline CDR1 DFQATT, CDR2 SNEGSKA (reference sequence). Between the trimmed V and J ends, which lost 3 bases and 4 bases, there was a span of 7 bases. The CDR3 DNA follows: TGCAGTGCTAGCCCGGGGAATCAGCCCCAGCATTTT. It yields the protein CSASPGNQPQHF.

This clonotype occurred a few times. The chain uses TRBV7-9 and TRBJ1-4; D might be TRBD1 (5 bases). This CDR3 spans 14 amino acids. The ends were cut back, 1 base at V and 8 bases at J, with 11 bases in the middle. The V gene's germline CDR1 is SEHNR and CDR2 FQNEAQ (reference sequence). CDR3 nucleotides: TGTGCCAGCAGCTTAGATCAGGGACGGGAAAAACTGTTTTTT. Encoded protein: CASSLDQGREKLFF.

The J gene is TRBJ1-5, the V gene TRBV10-3, with D possibly matching TRBD1 (6 bases). V lost 8 bases, J lost 4 bases, and 12 bases lay in between. CDR1 ENHRY and CDR2 SYGVKD come from the germline V gene. The CDR3 has 13 amino acids. In DNA form, the CDR3 reads TGTGCCATCGGGAGACAGGCGAATCAGCCCCAGCATTTT. The encoded protein is CAIGRQANQPQHF.

In its sample, this clonotype was seen many times. The rearrangement uses TRBV28 and TRBJ2-2; D is perhaps TRBD1 (6 bases). V lost 6 bases to trimming and J lost 1 base, with 18 bases between them. The CDR3 totals 17 residues. Germline V CDR1 and CDR2: MDHEN, SYDVKM. This CDR3 is CASRKFPLQGNTGELFF. The CDR3 DNA follows: TGTGCCAGCAGGAAGTTTCCGTTACAGGGGAACACCGGGGAGCTGTTTTTT.

This clonotype was detected many times. The V call is TRBV10-3, the J call TRBJ2-7, with D unclear. Per the germline V gene, CDR1 is ENHRY and CDR2 is SYGVKD. Trimming took off 0 bases at V and 5 bases at J, with 11 bases between the two ends. The CDR3 spans 14 residues. The CDR3 nucleotides are TGTGCCATCAGTGAGTCTCCCCTCAGAGACGAGCAGTACTTC. The encoded protein is CAISESPLRDEQYF.

This rearrangement joins TRBV28 to TRBJ1-1; D not certain. Germline values: CDR1 MDHEN, CDR2 SYDVKM. The CDR3 totals 14 residues. V gave up 10 bases and J gave up 6 bases, with 21 bases separating them. CDR3: CATSKVRGTAEAFF. The CDR3, as DNA: TGTGCCACTTCCAAGGTCCGGGGTACGGCTGAAGCTTTCTTT.